This TCR beta chain was identified in a study of blood T cell repertoires in COVID-19. TCRdb's copy holds only in-frame clones and misses some; the assay was immunoSEQ multiplex PCR. The table shows 150,000 to 180,000 clones, with less than 95% occurring only once. CDR1 is LNHDA, CDR2 SQIVND, per germline (reference sequence). Trimming pared 7 bases from V and 0 bases from J, leaving 15 bases between. CDR3 size: 15 residues. This clonotype originated in a man in his fifties with acute or convalescent COVID-19. This chain uses TRBV19 with TRBJ1-1; a weak D match, TRBD1 (5 bases). The sample taken for sequencing was peripheral blood. This CDR3 reads CASKDTGIMNTEAFF. Here the CDR3 DNA reads TGTGCCAGTAAGGACACAGGTATCATGAACACTGAAGCTTTCTTT. Using reference TRBV19 and TRBJ1-1 for the parts outside the CDR3, the full variable domain is DGGITQSPKYLFRKEGQNVTLSCEQNLNHDAMYWYRQDPGQGLRLIYYSQIVNDFQKGDIAEGYSVSREKKESFPLTVTSAQKNPTAFYLCASKDTGIMNTEAFFGQGTRLTVV.